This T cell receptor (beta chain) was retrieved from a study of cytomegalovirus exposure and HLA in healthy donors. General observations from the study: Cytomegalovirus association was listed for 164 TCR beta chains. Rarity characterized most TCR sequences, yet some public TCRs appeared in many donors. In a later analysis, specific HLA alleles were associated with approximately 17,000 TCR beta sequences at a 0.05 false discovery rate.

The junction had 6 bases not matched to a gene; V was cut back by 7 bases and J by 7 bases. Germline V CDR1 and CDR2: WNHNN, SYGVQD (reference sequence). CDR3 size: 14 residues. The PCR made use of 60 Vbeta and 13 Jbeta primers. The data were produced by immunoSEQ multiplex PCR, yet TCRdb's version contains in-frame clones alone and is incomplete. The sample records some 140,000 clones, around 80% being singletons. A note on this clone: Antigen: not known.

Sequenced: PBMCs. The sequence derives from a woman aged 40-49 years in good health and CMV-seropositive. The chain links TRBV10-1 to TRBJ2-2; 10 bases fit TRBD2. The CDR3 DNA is TGCGCCAGCAAAGCGGGAGGGCCGGGCGGGGAGCTGTTTTTT. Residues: CASKAGGPGGELFF.